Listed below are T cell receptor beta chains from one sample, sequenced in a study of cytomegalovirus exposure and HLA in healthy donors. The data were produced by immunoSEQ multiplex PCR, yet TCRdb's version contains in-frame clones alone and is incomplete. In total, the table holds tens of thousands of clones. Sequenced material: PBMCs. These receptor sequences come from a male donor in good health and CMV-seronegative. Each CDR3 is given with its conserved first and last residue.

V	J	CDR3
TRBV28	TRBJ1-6	CASSGADNSPLHF
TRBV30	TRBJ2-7	CAWRDRREQYF
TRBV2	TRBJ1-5	CASRRHTNNQPQHF
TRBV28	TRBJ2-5	CASSPPSQGAETQYF
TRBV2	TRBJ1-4	CASSYDRGSGKLFF
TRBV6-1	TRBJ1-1	CASSRKQALEAFF
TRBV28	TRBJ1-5	CASASRDRSGQPQHF
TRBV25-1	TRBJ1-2	CASSGSWGSAYGYTF
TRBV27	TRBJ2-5	CASSLFPRETQYF
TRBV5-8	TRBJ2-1	CASSFWTGHDSSYNEQFF
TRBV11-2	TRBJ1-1	CASSLDLAGGTEAFF
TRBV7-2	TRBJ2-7	CASSLITVQQYF
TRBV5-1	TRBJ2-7	CASSRRTTTYEQYF
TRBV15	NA	CATSRGGTGLYEQYF
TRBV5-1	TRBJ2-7	CASNSHPNEQYF
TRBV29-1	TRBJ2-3	CSVESGAGGPLNTDTQYF
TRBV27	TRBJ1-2	CASRNPGVGYTF
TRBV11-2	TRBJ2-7	CASSFGGRTSYEQYF
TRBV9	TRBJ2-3	CASSPPGREDTQYF
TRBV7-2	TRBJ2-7	CASSLGQGVNEQYF
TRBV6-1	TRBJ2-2	CASSFRGTGELFF
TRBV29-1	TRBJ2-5	CSVATSGLQETQYF
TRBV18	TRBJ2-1	CASSPGLAGLNEQFF
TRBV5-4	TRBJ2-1	CASSVPGTQDEQFF
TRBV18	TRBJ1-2	CASSPPGGRMDGYTF
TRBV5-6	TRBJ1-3	CASSADRIPGNTIYF
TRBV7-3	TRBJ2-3	CASSLREGDTQYF
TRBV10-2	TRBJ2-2	CASSDRRFTGELFF
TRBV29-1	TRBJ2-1	CSVRGSSSGQNEQFF
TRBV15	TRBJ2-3	CATSGPSGRATDTQYF
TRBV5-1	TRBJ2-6	CASQTETGANVLTF
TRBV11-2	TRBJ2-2	CASSFVGGSGELFF
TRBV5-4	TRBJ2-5	CASSFGLETQYF
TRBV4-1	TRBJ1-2	CASSQGPVTRGSDGYTF
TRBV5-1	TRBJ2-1	CASSLIDRTNNEQFF
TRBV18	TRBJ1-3	CASSPSAYSGNTIYF
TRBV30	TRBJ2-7	CAWSVRGQGREQYF
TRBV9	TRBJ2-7	CASSGGGSSYEQYF
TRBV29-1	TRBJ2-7	CSVTSGGYEQYF
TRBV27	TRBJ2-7	CASKIGQGLSYEQYF
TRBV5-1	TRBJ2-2	CASSLRLAGGPGELFF
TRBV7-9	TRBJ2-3	CASTGLAVITDTQYF
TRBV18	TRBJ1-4	CASSPATGPEKLFF
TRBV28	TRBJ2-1	CASSLLTGGVYNEQFF
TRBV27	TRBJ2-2	CASSSGLAGAGELFF